This T cell receptor beta chain derives from a study of T cell repertoires in cytomegalovirus infection. Study conclusions and caveats: Individuals carrying CMV plus the relevant HLA were identified by cumulative frequency of public TCR beta families.

TCRdb reprocessed the reads with MiXCR, giving one entry per CDR3 protein. The sample comprises roughly 730,000 distinct CDR3 sequences, around 32% of which are singletons, and 15% to 20% rests with the top ten. V was clipped by 4 bases and J by 5 bases; unmatched bases: 15. CDR3 size: 18 residues. The germline V gene encodes CDR1 MGHRA and CDR2 YSYEKL. In this sample, this clonotype turned up a few times. As yet, its antigen is unknown. The sequencing used cultured PBMCs, collected from culture after CMV antigen stimulation. The origin of this receptor is a human donor in good health (CMV status not recorded). Some clones in this sample may be carry-over from other donors' samples. The genes are TRBV4-1 and TRBJ2-2, with 8 bases fitting TRBD2. CDR3 DNA: TGCGCCAGCAGCCGGGGCCTAGCGGGTGCCCTGTGGACCGGGGAGCTGTTTTTT. The encoded protein is CASSRGLAGALWTGELFF.